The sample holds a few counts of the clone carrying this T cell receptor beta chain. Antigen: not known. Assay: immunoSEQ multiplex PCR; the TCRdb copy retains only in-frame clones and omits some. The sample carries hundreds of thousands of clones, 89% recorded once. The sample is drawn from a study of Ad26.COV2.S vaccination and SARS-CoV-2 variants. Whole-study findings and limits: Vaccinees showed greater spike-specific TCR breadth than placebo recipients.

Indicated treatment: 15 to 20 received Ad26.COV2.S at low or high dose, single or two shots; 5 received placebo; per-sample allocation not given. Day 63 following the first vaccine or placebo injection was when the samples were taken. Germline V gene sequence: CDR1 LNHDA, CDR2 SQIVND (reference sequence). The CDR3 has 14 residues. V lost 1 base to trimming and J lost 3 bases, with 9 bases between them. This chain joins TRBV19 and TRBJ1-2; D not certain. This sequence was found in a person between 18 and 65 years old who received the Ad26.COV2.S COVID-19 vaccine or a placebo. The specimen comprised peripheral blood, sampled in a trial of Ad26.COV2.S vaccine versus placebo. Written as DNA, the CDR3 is TGTGCCAGTAGTATAGGCATGACTGACTATGGCTACACCTTC. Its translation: CASSIGMTDYGYTF.